This entry lists 13 T cell receptor beta chains sequenced from one sample in a study of shared clonotypes between healthy human individuals. The protocol was immunoSEQ multiplex PCR, while the TCRdb copy is restricted to in-frame clones and leaves out a portion. The repertoire holds around 100,000 clones, with more than 65% as singletons. The material sequenced was memory CD8+ T cells sorted from blood. Subset denoted: CD45RO+ cells pooled with CCR7-negative TemRA cells. The receptors were sampled from a woman in her 30s in good health.

A note on this clone: A much more abundant neighbour one base away suggests this may be a read error. The chain recombines TRBV14 with TRBJ1-1, with unresolved D. Germline V gene data show CDR1 as SGHDN and CDR2 as FVKESK. The V end lost 1 base, the J end lost 0 bases, and 3 bases lay between the germline ends. The CDR3 consists of 13 residues. The CDR3 loop reads CASSQVLNTEAFF. In DNA form, the CDR3 reads TGTGCCAGCAGCCAAGTATTGAACACTGAAGCTTTCTTT.

The chain is built from TRBV28 and TRBJ1-5; D unclear. The CDR3 is 15 amino acids. V lost 7 bases and J lost 1, with 14 bases in between. Germline V CDR1 and CDR2: MDHEN, SYDVKM. The CDR3 bases are TGTGCCAGCACCTCGACGGGAGGGAGCAATCAGCCCCAGCATTTT. It encodes CASTSTGGSNQPQHF.

This clone showed up just once. V and J are TRBV27 and TRBJ2-1; 7 bases are shared with TRBD1. The length of the CDR3 is 15 residues. CDR1 and CDR2 from the germline V gene are MNHEY and SMNVEV (reference sequence). V shed 2 bases, J shed 0 bases, and the junction held 1 base outside the gene matches. The CDR3 is CASSLRDSSYNEQFF. In DNA, the CDR3 is TGTGCCAGCAGTTTACGGGACAGCTCCTACAATGAGCAGTTCTTC.

This rearrangement joins TRBV19 to TRBJ2-3, with TRBD1 matching 9 bases. This CDR3 has 15 amino acids. V lost 6 bases, J lost 0 bases, and 4 bases stayed unmatched. The germline V gene has CDR1 LNHDA and CDR2 SQIVND (reference sequence). The CDR3 is CASSHRGLSTDTQYF. The CDR3 DNA follows: TGTGCCAGTAGCCACAGGGGGCTGAGCACAGATACGCAGTATTTT.

This clone has a count of ten or more. The chain couples TRBV4-2 to TRBJ2-7; TRBD2 might be the D (6 bases). The CDR3 consists of 15 residues. Trimming cost V 6 bases and J 2 bases, with 17 bases left between them. Germline V gene data show CDR1 as LGHNA and CDR2 as YNFKEQ. CDR3 sequence (DNA): TGTGCCAGCAGTCCTACCGGGACTCGTGCCTACGAGCAGTACTTC. Translation: CASSPTGTRAYEQYF.

This clone was detected a few times. V gene TRBV5-5 combines with J gene TRBJ1-4, with 7 positions matching TRBD1. V shed 1 base, J shed 5 bases, and the junction held 2 bases outside the gene matches. The germline V gene encodes CDR1 SGHKS and CDR2 YYEKEE (reference sequence). This CDR3 region has 14 residues. CDR3 in DNA: TGTGCCAGCAGCTTGAGGGGGCTCAATGAAAAACTGTTTTTT. Amino acid sequence: CASSLRGLNEKLFF. The full variable domain, rest sourced from reference TRBV5-5 and TRBJ1-4, is DAGVTQSPTHLIKTRGQQVTLRCSPISGHKSVSWYQQVLGQGPQFIFQYYEKEERGRGNFPDRFSARQFPNYSSELNVNALLLGDSALYLCASSLRGLNEKLFFGSGTQLSVL.

The gene calls are TRBV6-1 and TRBJ2-3; D gene unclear. Germline V gene sequence: CDR1 MNHNS, CDR2 SASEGT. The ends were cut back, 0 bases at V and 0 bases at J, with 10 bases in the middle. This CDR3 has 16 amino acids. The DNA for the CDR3 is TGTGCCAGCAGTGAAGCGCGTACTACTAGCACAGATACGCAGTATTTT. Translating it yields CASSEARTTSTDTQYF.

The V call is TRBV5-8, the J call TRBJ1-4, with 10 bases identical to TRBD1. Germline trimming cut 4 bases from V and 0 bases from J; bases unmatched to any gene: 9. CDR3 length: 18 residues. Germline values: CDR1 SGHTS, CDR2 YDEGEE. CDR3 sequence (DNA): TGTGCCAGCAGCCCCCGGGACAGGGGTAGGGCAACTAATGAAAAACTGTTTTTT. This translates into CASSPRDRGRATNEKLFF. The full variable domain, its missing parts supplied by reference TRBV5-8 and TRBJ1-4, is EAGVTQSPTHLIKTRGQQATLRCSPISGHTSVYWYQQALGLGLQFLLWYDEGEERNRGNFPPRFSGRQFPNYSSELNVNALELEDSALYLCASSPRDRGRATNEKLFFGSGTQLSVL.

The chain carries TRBV7-9 and TRBJ1-2, with D unclear. V was cut by 4 bases and J by 6 bases, with 21 bases left in between. CDR3 length: 16 residues. Germline assignment: CDR1 SEHNR and CDR2 FQNEAQ (reference sequence). In DNA, the CDR3 is TGTGCCAGCAGCTCCCGCGATCAAGGGCCTTGGGATGGCTACACCTTC. Translating it yields CASSSRDQGPWDGYTF.

The chain combines TRBV7-9 with TRBJ2-7; D ambiguous. Trimming removed 7 bases from V and 7 bases from J, with 14 bases in between. Germline-derived CDR1 and CDR2 are SEHNR and FQNEAQ (reference sequence). The CDR3 totals 12 residues. Written as DNA, the CDR3 is TGTGCCAGCATATCGCGGCTAGGGGAGCAGTACTTC. Translating it yields CASISRLGEQYF. Supplemented by reference TRBV7-9 and TRBJ2-7, the full variable domain reads DTGVSQNPRHKITKRGQNVTFRCDPISEHNRLYWYRQTLGQGPEFLTYFQNEAQLEKSRLLSDRFSAERPKGSFSTLEIQRTEQGDSAMYLCASISRLGEQYFGPGTRLTVT.

This clone was observed once. V is TRBV11-2 and J is TRBJ2-1; 10 positions match TRBD2. With 5 bases clipped from V and 5 bases from J, the junction kept 6 bases outside the gene matches. This CDR3 is 15 amino acids long. The germline V gene has CDR1 SGHAT and CDR2 FQNNGV. Here the CDR3 DNA reads TGTGCCAGCAGCCCTGGACTAGCGGAGAACAATGAGCAGTTCTTC. Protein product: CASSPGLAENNEQFF.

Ten or more counts support this clone. The gene calls are TRBV25-1 and TRBJ2-5; 9 nucleotides agree with TRBD2. CDR3 size: 17 residues. The germline V gene encodes CDR1 MGHDK and CDR2 SYGVNS. The V and J ends lost 5 bases and 1 base, in that order; junction bases with no gene match: 11. CDR3 amino acids: CASSPSVTSGSQETQYF. The DNA for the CDR3 is TGTGCCAGCAGTCCGAGTGTAACTAGCGGGTCCCAAGAGACCCAGTACTTC. Full variable domain (missing parts from reference TRBV25-1 and TRBJ2-5): EADIYQTPRYLVIGTGKKITLECSQTMGHDKMYWYQQDPGMELHLIHYSYGVNSTEKGDLSSESTVSRIRTEHFPLTLESARPSHTSQYLCASSPSVTSGSQETQYFGPGTRLLVL.

The J gene is TRBJ2-3, the V gene TRBV9; 12 nucleotides match TRBD2. Per germline, CDR1 SGDLS and CDR2 YYNGEE. The CDR3 loop spans 14 amino acids. With 4 bases clipped from V and 5 bases from J, the junction kept 2 bases outside the gene matches. In DNA form, the CDR3 reads TGTGCCAGCAGCCTGGGACTAGCGGGAGATACGCAGTATTTT. This codes for CASSLGLAGDTQYF.